A selection of T cell receptor beta chains follows, all from one sample in a study of cytomegalovirus exposure and HLA in healthy donors. The repertoire was sequenced with immunoSEQ multiplex PCR; TCRdb's copy has only in-frame clones and lacks some. The sample comprises over 200,000 clones, 70% to 85% of which are singletons, and more than 0.5% rests with the top ten. Source material: PBMCs. The source of these receptors is a woman aged 40 to 55 in good health and CMV-seronegative. Each CDR3 is given with its conserved first and last residue. The D gene is left open where the match is weak. Only part of the rows carry a size: once, few, many, or a class if the clone is expanded.

.,.,TRBV11-1,TRBJ1-1,CASSLRGLSTEAFF,TGTGCCAGCAGCTTACGGGGGTTGAGTACTGAAGCTTTCTTT
.,.,TRBV11-1,TRBJ2-1,CASSFRDLQHNEQFF,TGTGCCAGCAGCTTCCGGGACTTGCAGCACAATGAGCAGTTCTTC
TRBD1,few,TRBV9,TRBJ1-4,CASSVNGQGYEKLFF,TGTGCCAGCAGCGTGAACGGACAGGGATATGAAAAACTGTTTTTT
.,.,TRBV29-1,TRBJ1-5,CSVAEGVSNQPQHF,TGCAGCGTTGCCGAGGGGGTCAGCAATCAGCCCCAGCATTTT
.,.,TRBV5-5,TRBJ2-5,CASSSEDRRGETQYF,TGTGCCAGCAGCTCTGAGGACAGGAGGGGGGAGACCCAGTACTTC
TRBD2,.,TRBV7-9,TRBJ2-3,CASSSLAGGSGDTQYF,TGTGCCAGCAGCTCTCTAGCGGGGGGGTCTGGGGATACGCAGTATTTT
.,.,TRBV15,TRBJ1-5,CATSRDPTRASQPQHF,TGTGCCACCAGCAGAGATCCGACGAGGGCAAGTCAGCCCCAGCATTTT
.,few,TRBV5-6,TRBJ2-1,CASSPVLGSEAYNEQFF,TGTGCCAGCAGCCCCGTTTTGGGTAGCGAGGCCTACAATGAGCAGTTCTTC
.,.,TRBV27,TRBJ1-6,CASSLLVGGNSPLHF,TGTGCCAGCAGTTTGCTCGTCGGGGGTAATTCACCCCTCCACTTT
.,.,TRBV6-4,TRBJ1-6,CASSDSAGQTPLHF,TGTGCCAGCAGTGACTCTGCAGGGCAGACACCCCTCCACTTT
TRBD1,few,TRBV10-1,TRBJ1-1,CASSGDRVRTEAFF,TGCGCCAGCAGTGGGGACAGGGTAAGGACTGAAGCTTTCTTT
.,few,TRBV6-6,TRBJ2-1,CASSYSHGNEQFF,TGTGCCAGCAGTTACTCGCACGGCAATGAGCAGTTCTTC
.,.,TRBV30,TRBJ1-6,CACSGFRNSPLHF,TGTGCCTGTTCAGGGTTCAGGAATTCACCCCTCCACTTT
.,.,TRBV27,TRBJ2-3,CASSFSIVVTSTDTQYF,TGTGCCAGCAGTTTCTCTATAGTGGTAACTAGCACAGATACGCAGTATTTT
TRBD1,.,TRBV18,TRBJ1-6,CASSPFRDRTYNSPLHF,TGTGCCAGCTCACCTTTCCGGGACAGAACCTATAATTCACCCCTCCACTTT
.,.,TRBV11-3,TRBJ1-4,CASSLNFGEKLFF,TGTGCCAGCAGCTTAAACTTCGGGGAAAAACTGTTTTTT
.,.,TRBV2,TRBJ2-7,CASEDSSYEQYF,TGTGCCAGCGAGGATAGCTCCTACGAGCAGTACTTC
TRBD1,few,TRBV2,TRBJ2-6,CARTLGQDVTGANVLTF,TGTGCCAGGACCCTGGGACAGGATGTCACCGGGGCCAACGTCCTGACTTTC
.,.,TRBV7-9,TRBJ1-1,CASSLREVKEAEAFF,TGTGCCAGCAGCTTACGGGAGGTAAAGGAGGCCGAAGCTTTCTTT
TRBD1,.,TRBV5-6,TRBJ1-2,CASSGNNRGRNGNYGYTF,TGTGCCAGCAGCGGTAATAACAGGGGTCGGAACGGTAACTATGGCTACACCTTC
.,.,TRBV27,TRBJ1-1,CASSLSRVNTEAFF,TGTGCCAGCAGTTTATCGAGGGTGAACACTGAAGCTTTCTTT
.,once,TRBV18,TRBJ1-5,CASSPRRGDRSQPQHF,TGTGCCAGCTCACCTCGCAGGGGAGATCGTTCTCAGCCCCAGCATTTT
.,.,TRBV6-5,TRBJ1-5,CASSYTPPGAYGAQHF,TGTGCCAGCAGTTACACCCCGCCAGGGGCCTATGGGGCCCAGCATTTT
.,.,TRBV7-2,TRBJ1-6,CASSLRVGGSSYNSPLHF,TGTGCCAGCAGCTTAAGGGTCGGGGGGAGCTCCTATAATTCACCCCTCCACTTT
TRBD2,.,TRBV5-1,TRBJ2-7,CASSSSRGAYEQYF,TGCGCCAGCAGCTCCTCGCGGGGGGCCTACGAGCAGTACTTC
.,.,TRBV28,TRBJ2-7,CASSFVNSYSYEQYF,TGTGCCAGCAGTTTCGTAAACAGTTACTCCTACGAGCAGTACTTC
TRBD1,.,TRBV5-6,TRBJ1-2,CASRQTGTGGGYTF,TGTGCCAGCAGGCAGACCGGGACAGGAGGGGGCTACACCTTC
.,.,TRBV19,TRBJ2-3,CASGLGRTDTQYF,TGTGCCAGTGGGTTGGGGCGCACAGATACGCAGTATTTT
TRBD1,.,TRBV29-1,TRBJ1-1,CSVEGTGEVW,TGCAGCGTTGAAGGGACAGGGGAAGTTTGG
TRBD2,.,TRBV19,TRBJ2-2,CATALLGLAGGPKGVITGELFF,TGTGCCACCGCTTTACTCGGACTAGCGGGGGGTCCCAAAGGGGTTATCACCGGGGAGCTGTTTTTT
.,.,TRBV5-1,TRBJ2-2,CASSLESTNTGELFF,TGCGCCAGCAGCTTGGAATCCACGAACACCGGGGAGCTGTTTTTT
TRBD1,few,TRBV7-9,TRBJ2-7,CASSTNRGRREQYF,TGTGCCAGCAGCACAAACAGGGGGCGTAGAGAGCAGTACTTC
.,once,TRBV9,TRBJ2-1,CASSVDRYNEQFF,TGTGCCAGCAGCGTAGACAGATACAATGAGCAGTTCTTC
.,.,TRBV18,TRBJ1-1,CASSPPYSLNTEAFF,TGTGCCAGCTCACCACCGTACAGTCTGAACACTGAAGCTTTCTTT
.,.,TRBV11-2,TRBJ1-1,CASSSSYWTEPNTEAFF,TGTGCCAGCAGCTCCTCATATTGGACAGAGCCTAACACTGAAGCTTTCTTT
TRBD1,.,TRBV5-1,TRBJ1-2,CASSLAQGANGGYTF,TGCGCCAGCAGCTTGGCCCAGGGGGCGAATGGTGGCTACACCTTC
.,few,TRBV5-6,TRBJ2-6,CASSLGRAGANVLTF,TGTGCCAGCAGCTTGGGCAGGGCTGGGGCCAACGTCCTGACTTTC
.,.,TRBV30,TRBJ1-3,CAWKPDSRNTIYF,TGTGCCTGGAAACCAGACTCCCGAAACACCATATATTTT
TRBD2,.,TRBV28,TRBJ2-3,CALRAGTRVDTQYF,TGTGCCCTCAGGGCCGGGACTAGAGTAGATACGCAGTATTTT
.,.,TRBV21-1,TRBJ1-5,CASSKAEGQSNQPQHF,TGTGCCAGCAGCAAAGCGGAGGGACAGAGCAATCAGCCCCAGCATTTT
.,.,TRBV27,TRBJ1-2,CASSPDGNYGYTF,TGTGCCAGCAGCCCCGACGGGAACTATGGCTACACCTTC
.,.,TRBV7-9,TRBJ1-2,CASSLMKGSGSYGYTF,TGTGCCAGCAGCTTGATGAAGGGGTCGGGCAGCTATGGCTACACCTTC
.,once,TRBV30,TRBJ1-1,CAWDRQVYTEAFF,TGTGCCTGGGATCGTCAGGTATACACTGAAGCTTTCTTT
.,.,TRBV2,TRBJ2-3,CASSEGGAGTSDTQYF,TGTGCCAGCAGTGAAGGTGGTGCAGGCACGTCAGATACGCAGTATTTT
TRBD2,.,TRBV4-2,TRBJ2-3,CASSQGLARNTQYF,TGTGCCAGCAGCCAAGGACTAGCGAGAAATACGCAGTATTTT
.,.,TRBV5-5,TRBJ2-7,CASSFPQQGYEQYF,TGTGCCAGCAGCTTCCCTCAACAGGGATACGAGCAGTACTTC
TRBD1,.,TRBV7-9,TRBJ1-6,CASSPWTGDNSPLHF,TGTGCCAGCAGCCCATGGACAGGCGATAATTCACCCCTCCACTTT
.,.,TRBV5-1,TRBJ2-1,CASSLDARDNEQFF,TGCGCCAGCAGCTTAGACGCCAGGGACAATGAGCAGTTCTTC
.,.,TRBV19,TRBJ1-2,CASSLGRNYGYTF,TGTGCCAGTAGCTTGGGCAGAAACTATGGCTACACCTTC
.,.,TRBV7-7,TRBJ2-1,CASSRDSIDNEQFF,TGTGCTAGCAGCCGTGACAGTATTGACAATGAGCAGTTCTTC
.,.,TRBV11-3,TRBJ2-2,CASSLVGGGPGELFF,TGTGCCAGCAGCTTAGTTGGCGGGGGCCCCGGGGAGCTGTTTTTT
.,.,TRBV5-1,TRBJ1-1,CASSGGKVAFGTEAFF,TGCGCCAGCAGCGGGGGGAAAGTGGCCTTCGGCACTGAAGCTTTCTTT
.,.,TRBV9,TRBJ2-7,CASSVDVGGDYEQYF,TGTGCCAGCAGCGTAGACGTAGGGGGAGACTACGAGCAGTACTTC